This entry is about one T cell receptor (beta chain). No antigen is known for it. The junction does not match germline at one end; this may be a read error. The immunoSEQ Assay, a bias-controlled multiplex PCR, was used to amplify TCRbeta CDR3 regions from genomic DNA. For the original study's pipeline: The number of nucleated cells in each sample was estimated from the amplification of reference gene primers within the assay. Sequence reads were collapsed and filtered to measure the absolute abundance of every unique TCRbeta CDR3 rearrangement. For each sample, productive Simpson clonality was calculated as the square root of Simpson's diversity index across productive rearrangements. TCRdb provides this immuneACCESS table in a form limited to in-frame rearrangements. Some clones are lacking; in checked studies, under half of them reflect an unresolved V gene, and why the rest are absent is not known. V and J calls plus clone size are reproduced from that table; the DNA served to infer D and trimming. This sample is represented by 50,000 to 65,000 clones; around nine tenths of them were singletons. Jointly, the top ten make up roughly 5.2% of the sample.

This sample was taken from a study of blood T cell repertoires in COVID-19 (dated by TCRdb to about 2020). In terms of the full investigation: The collaborator samples originated in the United States, Italy and Spain and spanned the acute and convalescent phases of COVID-19. The prospective study material was composed of cDNA or gDNA derived from T cells, B-cell-depleted T cells, or PBMCs. The dataset comprised deeply sampled blood TCRbeta repertoires from subjects exposed to, actively infected with, or recovered from COVID-19. The repertoires were released in a freely available public database intended as a resource for research on the immune response to SARS-CoV-2. The samples were drawn from two sources: the first 160 participants of the ongoing ImmuneRACE study, and 1,200 or so subjects contributed by 6 global collaborators. A de-identified subject ID, COVID-19 status, age in years and sex were almost always included in the sample metadata. Where available, HLA class I and class II types were taken from metadata supplied by the sample provider and were not determined by assay-based typing.

Each collaborating institution followed its own protocols to collect whole blood in K2EDTA tubes. For TCRbeta analysis, collaborators shipped samples as frozen whole blood, isolated PBMCs, or DNA extracted from either of those sample types. As encoded in the germline V gene (reference sequence), CDR1 is SSHAT while CDR2 is FNYEAQ. Counted from cysteine to phenylalanine, this CDR3 has 15 amino acids. Only the CDR3 portion is preserved as DNA: 45 bases, with reading frame beginning at the first base. On the study overall, not on this receptor specifically: The amount of clinical and demographic metadata varied by source and participant and was provided uncurated.

The TCR sequence derives from a human donor in a cohort sampled during active COVID-19. The V gene is TRBV7-7 and the J gene is TRBJ2-1, with 7 bases matching TRBD1. Input material: peripheral blood. The nucleotide sequence reads TGTGCTAGCAGCTTAGCGCCAGGGGGTAACAATGAGCAGTTCTTC. The resulting protein is CASSLAPGGNNEQFF.